This TCR beta chain came from a study of blood T cell repertoires in COVID-19. Sequencing used immunoSEQ multiplex PCR; TCRdb keeps in-frame clones, though not all of them. Of roughly 170,000 clones listed, just under 90% are singletons. The length of the CDR3 is 18 residues. The ends were cut back, 3 bases at V and 0 bases at J, with 22 bases in the middle. The germline gives CDR1 SGDLS, CDR2 YYNGEE. The rearrangement links TRBV9 to TRBJ2-7; tentative D call: TRBD1 (6 bases). The receptor's source is a woman aged 18-29 years who had recovered from COVID-19. Sequencing used peripheral blood. As DNA, the CDR3 is TGTGCCAGCAGCGGGGCGACCTCTCCGGGACACAGCTCCTACGAGCAGTACTTC. Protein product: CASSGATSPGHSSYEQYF.